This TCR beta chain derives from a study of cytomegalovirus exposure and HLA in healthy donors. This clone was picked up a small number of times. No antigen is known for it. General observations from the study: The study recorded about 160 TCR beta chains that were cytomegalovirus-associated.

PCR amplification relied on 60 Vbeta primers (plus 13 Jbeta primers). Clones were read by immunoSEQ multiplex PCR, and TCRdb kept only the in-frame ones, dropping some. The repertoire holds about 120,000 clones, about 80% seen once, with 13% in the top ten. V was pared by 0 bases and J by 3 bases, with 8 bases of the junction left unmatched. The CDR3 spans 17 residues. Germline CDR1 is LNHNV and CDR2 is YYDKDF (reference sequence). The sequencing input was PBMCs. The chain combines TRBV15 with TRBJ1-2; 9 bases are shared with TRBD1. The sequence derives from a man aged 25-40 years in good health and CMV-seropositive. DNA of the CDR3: TGTGCCACCAGCAGAGATTCCAGGACAGGGGACGACTATGGCTACACCTTC. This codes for CATSRDSRTGDDYGYTF.